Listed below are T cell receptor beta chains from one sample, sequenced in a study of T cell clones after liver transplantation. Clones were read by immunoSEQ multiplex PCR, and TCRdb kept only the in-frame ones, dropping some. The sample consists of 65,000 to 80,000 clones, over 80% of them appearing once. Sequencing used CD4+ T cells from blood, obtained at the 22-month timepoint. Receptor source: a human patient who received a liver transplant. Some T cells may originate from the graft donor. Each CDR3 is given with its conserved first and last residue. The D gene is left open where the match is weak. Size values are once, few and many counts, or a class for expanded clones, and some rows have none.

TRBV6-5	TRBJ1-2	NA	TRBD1	CASSYRTGGGGGYTF	TGTGCCAGCAGTTACAGGACAGGGGGCGGAGGTGGCTACACCTTC
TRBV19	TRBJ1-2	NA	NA	CASSRGRPNGYTF	TGTGCCAGTAGCCGAGGGAGGCCAAATGGCTACACCTTC
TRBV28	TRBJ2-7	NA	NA	CASSLWVTGQRREQYF	TGTGCCAGCAGTTTATGGGTTACAGGACAGCGGCGCGAGCAGTACTTC
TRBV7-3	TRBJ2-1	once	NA	CASSLWAGPYNEQFF	TGTGCCAGCAGCTTATGGGCAGGACCTTACAATGAGCAGTTCTTC
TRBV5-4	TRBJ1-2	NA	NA	CASSLAGGVRGLQGGYTF	TGTGCCAGCAGCTTGGCCGGGGGTGTCAGGGGCCTCCAAGGGGGCTACACCTTC
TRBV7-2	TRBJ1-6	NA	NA	CASSLDRRPSYNSPLHF	TGTGCCAGCAGCTTAGACAGGAGACCCTCCTATAATTCACCCCTCCACTTT
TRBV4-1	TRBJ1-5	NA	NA	CASSLGSNQPQHF	TGCGCCAGCAGCTTGGGGAGCAATCAGCCCCAGCATTTT
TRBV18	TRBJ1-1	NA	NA	CASSPPGTHTEAFF	TGTGCCAGCTCACCACCCGGGACACACACTGAAGCTTTCTTT
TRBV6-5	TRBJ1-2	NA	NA	CASSPIQGRFNGYTF	TGTGCCAGCAGTCCAATACAGGGTCGGTTCAATGGCTACACCTTC
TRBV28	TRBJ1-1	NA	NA	CASSLVGRGVGNTEAFF	TGTGCCAGCAGTTTAGTGGGGAGAGGGGTGGGGAACACTGAAGCTTTCTTT
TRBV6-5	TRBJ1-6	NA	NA	CASKRAADSPLHF	TGTGCCAGCAAGAGGGCGGCCGATTCACCCCTCCACTTT
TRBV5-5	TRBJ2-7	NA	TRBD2	CASSQLFSGGASEQYF	TGTGCCAGCAGCCAACTCTTTAGCGGGGGGGCCTCCGAGCAGTACTTC
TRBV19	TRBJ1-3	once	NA	CASSIRRSGNTIYF	TGTGCCAGTAGTATACGTCGCTCTGGAAACACCATATATTTT
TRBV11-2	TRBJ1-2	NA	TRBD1	CASSLVPTGGRLNYGYTF	TGTGCCAGCAGCTTAGTCCCGACAGGGGGTCGCCTTAACTATGGCTACACCTTC
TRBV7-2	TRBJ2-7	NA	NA	CASSAEEIRPSSYEQYF	TGTGCCAGCAGCGCTGAGGAAATCCGACCTAGCTCCTACGAGCAGTACTTC
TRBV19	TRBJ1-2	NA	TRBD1	CASSGQGQGYGYTF	TGTGCCAGTAGCGGGCAGGGACAGGGGTATGGCTACACCTTC
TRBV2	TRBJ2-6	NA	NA	CASSDRPSGANVLTF	TGTGCCAGCAGTGACAGGCCTAGTGGGGCCAACGTCCTGACTTTC
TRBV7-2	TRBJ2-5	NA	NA	CASSLAGGQETQYF	TGTGCCAGCAGCTTAGCGGGGGGCCAAGAGACCCAGTACTTC
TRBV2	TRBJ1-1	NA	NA	CASSEYIAEAFF	TGTGCCAGCAGTGAATATATCGCTGAAGCTTTCTTT
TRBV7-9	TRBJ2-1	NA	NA	CASSPYNEQFF	TGTGCCAGCAGCCCGTACAATGAGCAGTTCTTC
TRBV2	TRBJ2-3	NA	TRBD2	CASTGVVAGEVDTQYF	TGTGCCAGCACCGGGGTAGTAGCGGGGGAAGTGGATACGCAGTATTTT
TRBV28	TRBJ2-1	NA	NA	CASNTPIRGGMGEQFF	TGTGCCAGCAACACCCCCATCCGGGGTGGAATGGGTGAGCAGTTCTTC
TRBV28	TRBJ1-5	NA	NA	CASSSPGFSNQPQHF	TGTGCCAGCAGTTCCCCAGGGTTTAGCAATCAGCCCCAGCATTTT
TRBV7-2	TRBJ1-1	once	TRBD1	CASSYQTGTANTEAFF	TGTGCCAGCAGCTATCAGACCGGGACAGCGAACACTGAAGCTTTCTTT
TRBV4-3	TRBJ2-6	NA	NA	CASNPGGGGPSGANVLTF	TGCGCCAGCAACCCAGGGGGGGGCGGTCCCTCTGGGGCCAACGTCCTGACTTTC
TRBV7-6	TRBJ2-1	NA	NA	CASSRRGGSYNEQFF	TGTGCCAGCAGCCGGCGAGGAGGCTCCTACAATGAGCAGTTCTTC
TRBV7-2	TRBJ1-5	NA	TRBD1	CASSLGPRDSWRDQPQHF	TGTGCCAGCAGCTTAGGCCCTCGGGACAGTTGGAGGGATCAGCCCCAGCATTTT
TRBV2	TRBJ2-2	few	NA	CASKAPAGTGELFF	TGTGCCAGCAAGGCCCCAGCTGGCACCGGGGAGCTGTTTTTT
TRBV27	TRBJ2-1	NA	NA	CASSLPRTGYNEQFF	TGTGCCAGCAGTTTACCCCGGACTGGATACAATGAGCAGTTCTTC
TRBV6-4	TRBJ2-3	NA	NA	CASSDLTGKYTDTQYF	TGTGCCAGCAGCGACCTGACTGGTAAATACACAGATACGCAGTATTTT
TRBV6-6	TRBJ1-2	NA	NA	CASSLQGGAPYGYTF	TGTGCCAGCAGTCTCCAAGGGGGGGCGCCCTATGGCTACACCTTC
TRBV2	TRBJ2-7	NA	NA	CASRLPAGNEQYF	TGTGCCAGCAGACTCCCGGCAGGGAACGAGCAGTACTTC
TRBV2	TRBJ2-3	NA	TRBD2	CASRPPGLAGEDTQYF	TGTGCCAGCAGACCACCGGGACTAGCGGGGGAAGATACGCAGTATTTT
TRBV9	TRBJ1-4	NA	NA	CASSPSSTGGREKLFF	TGTGCCAGCAGCCCTTCCAGTACCGGGGGGAGGGAAAAACTGTTTTTT
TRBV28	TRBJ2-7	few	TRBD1	CASRHPGQDYEQYF	TGTGCCAGCAGACATCCGGGACAGGACTACGAGCAGTACTTC
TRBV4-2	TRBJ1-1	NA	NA	CASSHRNQPQGGNTEAFF	TGTGCCAGCAGCCACCGAAACCAACCACAGGGAGGGAACACTGAAGCTTTCTTT
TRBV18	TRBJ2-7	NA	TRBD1	CASSPGTGLPYEQYF	TGTGCCAGCTCACCTGGGACAGGGTTGCCCTACGAGCAGTACTTC
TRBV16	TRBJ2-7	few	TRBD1	CASSPGTGGHEQYF	TGTGCCAGCAGCCCCGGGACAGGGGGCCACGAGCAGTACTTC
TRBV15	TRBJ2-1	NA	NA	CATSREALVNEQFF	TGTGCCACCAGCAGAGAAGCCCTCGTGAATGAGCAGTTCTTC
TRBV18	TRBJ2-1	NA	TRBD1	CASSPLQGAGYNEQFF	TGTGCCAGCTCACCCTTACAGGGGGCAGGCTACAATGAGCAGTTCTTC
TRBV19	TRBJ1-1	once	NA	CASRFSADTEAFF	TGTGCCAGTAGGTTTTCAGCGGACACTGAAGCTTTCTTT
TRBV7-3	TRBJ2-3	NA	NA	CASSKRHGGRTDTQYF	TGTGCCAGCAGTAAAAGGCACGGGGGACGCACAGATACGCAGTATTTT
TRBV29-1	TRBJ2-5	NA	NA	CSVEEGSETQYF	TGCAGCGTGGAGGAGGGTTCGGAGACCCAGTACTTC
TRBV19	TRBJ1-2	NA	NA	CASSIQANYGYTF	TGTGCCAGTAGTATCCAAGCTAACTATGGCTACACCTTC
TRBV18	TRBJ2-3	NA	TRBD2	CASSLLAGGDTQYF	TGTGCCAGCTCACTTTTAGCGGGAGGAGATACGCAGTATTTT
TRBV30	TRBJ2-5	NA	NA	CAWSNQGTETQYF	TGTGCCTGGAGTAATCAAGGGACAGAGACCCAGTACTTC
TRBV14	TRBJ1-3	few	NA	CASSRSGRTIYF	TGTGCCAGCAGCCGTTCAGGGAGGACCATATATTTT
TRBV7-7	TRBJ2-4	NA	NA	CASSLERRQGGRTKNIQYF	TGTGCCAGCAGCTTAGAAAGGCGACAGGGCGGGAGAACCAAAAACATTCAGTACTTC
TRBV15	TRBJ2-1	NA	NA	CATSRDSSGFWNEQFF	TGTGCCACCAGCAGAGATTCCTCGGGATTCTGGAATGAGCAGTTCTTC
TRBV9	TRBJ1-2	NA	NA	CASSVGSQGYGYTF	TGTGCCAGCAGCGTAGGCAGTCAGGGCTATGGCTACACCTTC
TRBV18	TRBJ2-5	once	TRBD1	CASSSDRGIAETQYF	TGTGCCAGCTCATCCGACAGGGGCATAGCAGAGACCCAGTACTTC